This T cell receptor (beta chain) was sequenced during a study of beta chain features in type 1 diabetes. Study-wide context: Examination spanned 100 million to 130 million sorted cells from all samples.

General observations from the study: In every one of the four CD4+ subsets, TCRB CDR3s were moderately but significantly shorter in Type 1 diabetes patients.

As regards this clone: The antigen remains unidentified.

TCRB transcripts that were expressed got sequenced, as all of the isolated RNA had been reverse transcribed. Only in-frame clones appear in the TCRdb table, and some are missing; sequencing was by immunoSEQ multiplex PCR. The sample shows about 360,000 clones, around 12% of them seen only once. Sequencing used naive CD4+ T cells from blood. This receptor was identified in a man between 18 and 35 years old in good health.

As DNA, the CDR3 is TGTGCCAGCGGAGGACAGGGGTTAAGGGACTACACCTTC. This sequence encodes CASGGQGLRDYTF. The chain joins TRBV28 to TRBJ1-2, with 9 bases lining up with TRBD1. The CDR3 covers 13 residues. Germline CDR1 is MDHEN and CDR2 is SYDVKM. V lost 8 bases, J lost 10 bases, and 11 bases stayed unmatched.